These 14 T cell receptor beta chains originate from one sample sequenced in a study of shared clonotypes between healthy human individuals. The naive CD8 population came from CD45RO-negative cells selected for CCR7, without terminally differentiated effector memory CD45RA+ cells. Sequencing used immunoSEQ multiplex PCR; TCRdb keeps in-frame clones, though not all of them. The repertoire consists of millions of clones, with about 95% occurring once and the leading ten covering about 1.1%. Input material: naive CD8+ T cells sorted from blood. These receptor sequences come from a man aged 18 to 29 in good health.

The chain couples TRBV28 to TRBJ2-2; TRBD2 matches 14 bases. V lost 5 bases and J lost 5; bases outside the gene matches: 7. The length of the CDR3 is 17 residues. Per germline, CDR1 MDHEN and CDR2 SYDVKM. Here the CDR3 reads CASSAGTSGSGTGELFF. DNA for the CDR3: TGTGCCAGCAGTGCCGGGACTAGCGGGAGTGGTACCGGGGAGCTGTTTTTT.

Only one count was recorded for this clone. This rearrangement joins TRBV30 to TRBJ2-3; TRBD2 matches at 10 bases. Per the germline V gene, CDR1 is GTSNPN and CDR2 is SVGIG (reference sequence). V gave up 0 bases and J gave up 6 bases; unmatched junction bases: 18. The CDR3 covers 19 residues. The DNA for the CDR3 is TGTGCCTGGAGTGTAATTCTAGCGGGGGACCGTCAGTCCATGGATACGCAGTATTTT. The encoded protein is CAWSVILAGDRQSMDTQYF.

The rearrangement uses TRBV30 and TRBJ2-1; D is uncertain. The V end lost 2 bases, the J end lost 10 bases, and 12 bases lay between the germline ends. The germline CDR1 and CDR2 sequences are GTSNPN and SVGIG (reference sequence). The CDR3 runs 12 residues. CDR3 region: CAWSPALGEQFF. The CDR3 nucleotides are TGTGCCTGGAGTCCCGCCCTCGGGGAGCAGTTCTTC. Full variable domain (outside the CDR3, taken from reference TRBV30 and TRBJ2-1): SQTIHQWPATLVQPVGSPLSLECTVEGTSNPNLYWYRQAAGRGLQLLFYSVGIGQISSEVPQNLSASRPQDRQFILSSKKLLLSDSGFYLCAWSPALGEQFFGPGTRLTVL.

J is TRBJ2-7 and V is TRBV21-1; TRBD1, the D gene given by the table, was not confirmed from the DNA. TRBV21-1 has pseudogene status. This CDR3 is 14 amino acids long. The CDR3 coding sequence is TGTGCCAGCAGCACGCAAGTACAGACCCAAGGTCAGTACTTC. This translates into CASSTQVQTQGQYF.

The V and J genes are TRBV2 and TRBJ2-5; 16 bases are a match to TRBD2. This CDR3 has 16 amino acids. V was clipped by 6 bases and J by 5 bases; unmatched bases: 6. Germline CDR1 is SNHLY and CDR2 is FYNNEI. This CDR3 reads CASRAGTSGRVETQYF. The DNA for the CDR3 is TGTGCCAGCAGGGCCGGGACTAGCGGGAGGGTGGAGACCCAGTACTTC.

The chain joins TRBV11-2 to TRBJ2-7; no clear D gene. The germline gives CDR1 SGHAT, CDR2 FQNNGV. The CDR3 has 15 amino acids. Trimming left V 0 bases short and J 0 bases short, with 9 bases between. The CDR3 sequence is CASSLDQAGSYEQYF. The CDR3 coding sequence is TGTGCCAGCAGCTTAGATCAGGCAGGCTCCTACGAGCAGTACTTC.

Worth noting for this clone: Sequence at one end of the junction differs from germline and may be a read error. The V call is TRBV5-1, the J call TRBJ2-2, with D possibly matching TRBD2 (5 bases). CDR3 length: 13 residues. Germline values: CDR1 SGHRS, CDR2 YFSETQ. CDR3 nucleotide sequence: TGCGCCAGCAGCTCTACGAACACCGGGAAGCTGTTTTTT. Its protein is CASSSTNTGKLFF.

The V and J genes are TRBV27 and TRBJ2-3; possibly TRBD1 or TRBD2 for D (6 bases each). Trimming cost V 5 bases and J 0 bases, with 15 bases left between them. This CDR3 comprises 16 residues. Germline V gene sequence: CDR1 MNHEY, CDR2 SMNVEV (reference sequence). The CDR3 is CASSPEWGASTDTQYF. CDR3 DNA sequence: TGTGCCAGCAGTCCCGAGTGGGGGGCTAGCACAGATACGCAGTATTTT.

V is TRBV13 and J is TRBJ2-7, with D unresolved. V lost 5 bases and J 2 bases, leaving 10 bases between the germline ends. The CDR3 loop spans 13 amino acids. Germline CDR1 reads PRHDT; CDR2 reads FYEKMQ (reference sequence). Here the CDR3 reads CASSRTAPYEQYF. In nucleotides, the CDR3 is TGTGCCAGCAGCAGGACGGCCCCCTACGAGCAGTACTTC.

The V gene is TRBV4-1, the J gene TRBJ2-1; the match to TRBD2 covers 9 bases. The CDR3 runs 21 residues. The germline V gene encodes CDR1 MGHRA and CDR2 YSYEKL. The ends lost 3 bases at V and 7 bases at J; junction bases unmatched: 25. CDR3 nucleotide sequence: TGCGCCAGCAGCCAGAACCACCCCCCGGGACTAGCCGGGGAGGGCCGGAATGAGCAGTTCTTC. This gives the protein CASSQNHPPGLAGEGRNEQFF.

This chain joins TRBV4-1 and TRBJ1-3, with D unresolved. Trimming took 5 bases from V and 0 from J, leaving 8 bases between them. The CDR3 totals 14 residues. Germline CDR1 is MGHRA and CDR2 is YSYEKL. The CDR3, as DNA: TGCGCCAGCAGCAATTCGAACTCTGGAAACACCATATATTTT. Translation: CASSNSNSGNTIYF.

The chain combines TRBV27 with TRBJ2-1; TRBD2 matches at 13 bases. Trimming cost V 6 bases and J 5 bases; bases outside gene matches: 1. Germline-derived CDR1 and CDR2 are MNHEY and SMNVEV (reference sequence). The CDR3 has 14 amino acids. The CDR3 here is CASRGTSGNNEQFF. The CDR3 DNA sequence: TGTGCCAGCAGGGGGACTAGCGGGAACAATGAGCAGTTCTTC.

This clone occurred once. This chain connects TRBV28 to TRBJ2-7; D gene uncertain. Germline V lookup: CDR1 MDHEN, CDR2 SYDVKM. Trimming shortened V by 3 bases and J by 5 bases, and 14 bases separated the two germline ends. This CDR3 is 14 amino acids long. The CDR3 spells CASSLLGPGDEQYF. DNA for the CDR3: TGTGCCAGCAGTTTGTTGGGCCCGGGCGACGAGCAGTACTTC. Full variable domain (remainder filled in from reference TRBV28 and TRBJ2-7): DVKVTQSSRYLVKRTGEKVFLECVQDMDHENMFWYRQDPGLGLRLIYFSYDVKMKEKGDIPEGYSVSREKKERFSLILESASTNQTSMYLCASSLLGPGDEQYFGPGTRLTVT.

This chain uses TRBV5-1 with TRBJ2-1; 9 positions match TRBD2. J gave up 8 bases and V 0 bases, and 9 bases lay outside the gene matches. The CDR3 runs 16 residues. Germline CDR1 SGHRS, CDR2 YFSETQ. The CDR3 sequence: CASSLVLAGRKDEQFF. DNA for the CDR3: TGCGCCAGCAGCTTGGTGCTAGCGGGAAGGAAGGATGAGCAGTTCTTC.